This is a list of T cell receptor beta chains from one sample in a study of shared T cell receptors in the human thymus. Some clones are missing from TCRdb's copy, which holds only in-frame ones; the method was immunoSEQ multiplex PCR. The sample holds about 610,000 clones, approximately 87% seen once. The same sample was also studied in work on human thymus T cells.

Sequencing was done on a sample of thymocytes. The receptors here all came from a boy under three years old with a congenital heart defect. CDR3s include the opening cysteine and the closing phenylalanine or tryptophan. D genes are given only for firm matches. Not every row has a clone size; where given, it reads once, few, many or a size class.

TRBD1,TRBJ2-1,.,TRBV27,CASSLLDRGLNEQFF,TGTGCCAGCAGTTTATTGGACAGGGGGCTTAATGAGCAGTTCTTC
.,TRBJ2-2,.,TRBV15,CATSRDLYTGELFF,TGTGCCACCAGCAGAGATCTGTACACCGGGGAGCTGTTTTTT
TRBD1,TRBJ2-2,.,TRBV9,CASSGQGAVSTGELFF,TGTGCCAGCAGCGGACAGGGGGCAGTTAGCACCGGGGAGCTGTTTTTT
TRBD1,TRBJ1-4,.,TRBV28,CASRGELGQGGEKLFF,TGTGCCAGCAGGGGGGAATTGGGACAGGGGGGAGAAAAACTGTTTTTT
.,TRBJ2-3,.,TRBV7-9,CARQGSTDTQYF,TGTGCCAGACAGGGAAGCACAGATACGCAGTATTTT
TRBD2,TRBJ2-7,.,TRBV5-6,CASSVGLAGPYEQYF,TGTGCCAGCAGCGTGGGACTAGCGGGTCCATACGAGCAGTACTTC
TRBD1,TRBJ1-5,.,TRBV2,CASSERDRGNQPQHF,TGTGCCAGCAGTGAACGGGACAGGGGCAATCAGCCCCAGCATTTT
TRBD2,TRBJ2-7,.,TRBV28,CASSSPGTSGRLTAYEQYF,TGTGCCAGCAGTTCCCCCGGGACTAGCGGGCGACTAACGGCCTACGAGCAGTACTTC
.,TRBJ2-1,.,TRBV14,CASSQDGGPYNEQFF,TGTGCCAGCAGCCAAGATGGGGGCCCGTACAATGAGCAGTTCTTC
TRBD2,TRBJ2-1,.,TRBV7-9,CASSLATSGRWNEQFF,TGTGCCAGCAGCTTAGCTACTAGCGGGAGATGGAATGAGCAGTTCTTC
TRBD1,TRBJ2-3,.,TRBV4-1,CASSQKWTGEGTDTQYF,TGCGCCAGCAGCCAAAAATGGACAGGGGAGGGCACAGATACGCAGTATTTT
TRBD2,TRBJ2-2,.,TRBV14,CASSPVSWDGRDGTGELFF,TGTGCCAGCAGCCCGGTATCTTGGGATGGGAGGGACGGCACCGGGGAGCTGTTTTTT
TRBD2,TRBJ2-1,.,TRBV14,CASKHGRGSYNEQFF,TGTGCCAGCAAGCACGGGAGGGGCTCCTACAATGAGCAGTTCTTC
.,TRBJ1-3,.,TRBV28,CASRALSGNTIYF,TGTGCCAGCAGGGCCCTCTCTGGAAACACCATATATTTT
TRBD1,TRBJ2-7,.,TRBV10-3,CAIRETGTVTYEQYF,TGTGCCATTAGAGAGACCGGGACAGTTACCTACGAGCAGTACTTC
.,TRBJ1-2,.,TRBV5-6,CASSLYAPDSDSYTF,TGTGCCAGCAGCTTATATGCGCCGGACAGCGACAGCTACACCTTC
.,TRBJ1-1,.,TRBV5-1,CASSLAFRGMNTEAFF,TGCGCCAGCAGCTTGGCCTTCAGGGGCATGAACACTGAAGCTTTCTTT
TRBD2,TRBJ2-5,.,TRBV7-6,CASSCSEKREILETQYF,TGTGCCAGCAGCTGTAGTGAAAAGCGGGAGATCTTGGAGACCCAGTACTTC
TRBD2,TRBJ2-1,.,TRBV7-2,CASSYGTSGPYNEQFF,TGTGCCAGCAGCTACGGGACTAGCGGGCCTTACAATGAGCAGTTCTTC
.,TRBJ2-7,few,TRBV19,CASSMGSTTSEREYVEQYF,TGTGCCAGTAGTATGGGGTCGACCACCTCCGAGAGGGAGTATGTCGAGCAGTACTTC
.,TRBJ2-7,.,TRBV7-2,CASSQRAAGHYEQYF,TGTGCCAGCAGCCAACGGGCGGCGGGCCACTACGAGCAGTACTTC
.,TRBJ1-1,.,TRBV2,CASSEVTGNTEAFF,TGTGCCAGCAGTGAGGTAACAGGGAACACTGAAGCTTTCTTT
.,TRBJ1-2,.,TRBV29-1,CSVEGAWAAGYGYTF,TGCAGCGTTGAAGGCGCGTGGGCTGCTGGATATGGCTACACCTTC
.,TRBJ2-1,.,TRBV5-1,CASSLNGGKSYNEQFF,TGCGCCAGCAGCTTGAATGGCGGGAAGTCGTACAATGAGCAGTTCTTC
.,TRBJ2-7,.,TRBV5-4,CASSGSGLYEQYF,TGTGCCAGCAGCGGTAGCGGACTCTACGAGCAGTACTTC
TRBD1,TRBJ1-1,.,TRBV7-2,CASSPGQGNTEAFF,TGTGCCAGCAGCCCTGGACAGGGGAACACTGAAGCTTTCTTT